A single T cell receptor (beta chain) is shown here with its context. Its antigen is undetermined. This specimen comes from a study of long-term antiretroviral therapy in people with HIV. Regarding the study as a whole: Post-ART, diversity grew, though it stayed under transplant donor control levels. Repertoire composition at all time points was dominated by clones that had expanded before ART. HIV repertoires had narrower CDR3 length ranges than controls.

An immunoSEQ assay, version v3.0, was performed at survey level. Sequencing was performed with immunoSEQ multiplex PCR; in TCRdb, only in-frame clones are kept and a portion is missing. The sample records 30,000 to 50,000 clones, less than 90% being singletons. With V trimmed by 2 bases and J by 8 bases, 8 bases remained unmatched. The CDR3 has 14 residues. Germline-derived CDR1 and CDR2 are ENHRY and SYGVKD. The specimen comprised unsorted PBMCs, sampled just before starting antiretroviral therapy. The TCR originated in a woman under 30 with HIV. This chain uses TRBV10-3 with TRBJ1-2; 7 bases fit TRBD1. This CDR3 is CAISEKTGAGGYTF. DNA of the CDR3: TGTGCCATCAGTGAGAAAACAGGGGCTGGAGGCTACACCTTC.